This is a list of T cell receptor beta chains from one sample in a study of neurological immune-mediated disorders. One entry per CDR3 protein, called by TCRdb with MiXCR from the 5' RACE reads. The sample carries 67,000 or so distinct CDR3 sequences, roughly 13% recorded once. What was sequenced was PBMCs. Source of these receptors: a female donor with HTLV-1-associated myelopathy (HAM/TSP). Each CDR3 is given with its conserved first and last residue. Each record gives: clone size, J gene, D gene, V gene, CDR3 protein, CDR3 DNA. The D gene is left open where the match is weak. Clone size is given for some rows only: seen once, a few or many times, or a class if the clone is expanded.

many	TRBJ2-1	TRBD2	TRBV5-1	CASSLGSGGSNEQFF	TGCGCCAGCAGCTTGGGCAGCGGGGGTTCCAATGAGCAGTTCTTC
many	TRBJ1-5	-	TRBV28	CASSRGQNSNQPQHF	TGTGCCAGCAGTCGGGGTCAAAATAGCAATCAGCCCCAGCATTTT
many	TRBJ2-3	TRBD2	TRBV12-3/TRBV12-4	CASSPGGDTQYF	TGTGCCAGCAGCCCGGGGGGAGATACGCAGTATTTT
many	TRBJ2-5	-	TRBV5-1	CVTKTGSAPETQYF	TGCGTAACTAAAACAGGGTCGGCTCCAGAGACCCAGTACTTC
few	TRBJ2-3	-	TRBV6-2/TRBV6-3	CASRPLEGTDTQYF	TGTGCCAGCAGACCCCTGGAGGGCACAGATACGCAGTATTTT
few	TRBJ2-2	-	TRBV5-1	CASSPSGRGNTGELFF	TGCGCCAGCAGCCCATCGGGAAGGGGGAACACCGGGGAGCTGTTTTTT
many	TRBJ2-3	TRBD2	TRBV5-5	CASSPLIGGITDTQYF	TGTGCCAGCAGCCCCCTAATCGGGGGGATCACAGATACGCAGTATTTT
-	TRBJ1-1	-	TRBV5-8	CASSSPGDPDDFF	TGTGCCAGCAGCTCCCCAGGGGACCCTGATGATTTCTTT
many	TRBJ1-4	-	TRBV2	CASSVQGTSNEKLFF	TGTGCCAGCAGTGTCCAGGGGACTAGTAATGAAAAACTGTTTTTT
many	TRBJ2-3	TRBD2	TRBV20-1	CSAKSGTSGGIDTQYF	TGCAGTGCTAAGTCCGGGACTAGCGGGGGGATAGATACGCAGTATTTT
-	TRBJ2-3	-	TRBV7-2	CANSPRSGGDSDTQYF	TGTGCCAACAGCCCCCGATCAGGGGGGGATTCAGATACGCAGTATTTT
many	TRBJ1-2	TRBD1	TRBV5-1	CASSLAVGDRGSYGYTF	TGCGCCAGCAGCTTGGCCGTTGGAGACAGGGGATCGTACGGCTACACCTTC
many	TRBJ2-5	-	TRBV5-8	CASSLNTRVQETQYF	TGTGCCAGCAGCTTAAACACCAGGGTTCAAGAGACCCAGTACTTC
many	TRBJ1-2	-	TRBV7-9	CASRQDNYGYTF	TGTGCCAGCAGGCAGGATAACTATGGCTACACCTTC
many	TRBJ1-5	-	TRBV20-1	CSARDSGRGSNQPQHF	TGCAGTGCTAGAGATTCGGGCAGGGGCAGCAATCAGCCCCAGCATTTT